This TCR beta chain was obtained from a study of T-cell reconstitution after alpha-beta-depleted transplantation in children. Preparation of the TCRbeta library involved a method that used unique molecular identifiers. TCRdb re-called the PCR reads through MiXCR, storing one row per CDR3 protein. Among around 380,000 distinct CDR3 sequences listed, around 9.9% were seen once. Germline CDR1 is SGHRS and CDR2 is YFSETQ. The V segment lost 4 bases and the J segment 4 bases; nucleotides outside the gene matches: 6. CDR3 length: 14 residues. The sequence came from a human donor who donated a stem cell graft to a child with acute myeloid leukemia. V usage is TRBV5-1 and J usage is TRBJ2-5; 8 nucleotides line up with TRBD1. The material was PBMCs from the stem cell graft donor, obtained from the stem cell graft. In DNA form, the CDR3 reads TGCGCCAGCAGCCACGGACAGGGAGGAGAGACCCAGTACTTC. It translates to CASSHGQGGETQYF.